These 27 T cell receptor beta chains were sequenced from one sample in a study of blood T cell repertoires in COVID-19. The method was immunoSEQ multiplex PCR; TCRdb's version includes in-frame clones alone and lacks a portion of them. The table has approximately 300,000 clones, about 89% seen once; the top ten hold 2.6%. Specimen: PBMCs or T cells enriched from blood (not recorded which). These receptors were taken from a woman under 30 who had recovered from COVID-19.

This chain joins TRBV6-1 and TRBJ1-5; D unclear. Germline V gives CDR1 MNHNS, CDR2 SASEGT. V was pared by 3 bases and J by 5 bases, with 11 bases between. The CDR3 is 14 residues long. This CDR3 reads CASSEGGPYQPQHF. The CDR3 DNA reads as TGTGCCAGCAGTGAGGGTGGGCCTTATCAGCCCCAGCATTTT.

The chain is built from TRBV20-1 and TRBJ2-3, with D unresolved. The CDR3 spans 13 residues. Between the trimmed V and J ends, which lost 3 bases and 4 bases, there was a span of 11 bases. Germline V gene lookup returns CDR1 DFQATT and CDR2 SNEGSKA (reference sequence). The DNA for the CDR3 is TGCAGTGCTAGTGGAGTAGATCCAGATACGCAGTATTTT. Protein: CSASGVDPDTQYF.

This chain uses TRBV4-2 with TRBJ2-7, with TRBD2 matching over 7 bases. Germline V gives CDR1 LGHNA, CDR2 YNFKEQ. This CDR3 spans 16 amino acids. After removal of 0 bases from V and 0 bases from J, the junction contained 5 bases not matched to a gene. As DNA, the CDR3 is TGTGCCAGCAGCCAAGAGGGGGGGTCGGTCTCCTACGAGCAGTACTTC. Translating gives CASSQEGGSVSYEQYF.

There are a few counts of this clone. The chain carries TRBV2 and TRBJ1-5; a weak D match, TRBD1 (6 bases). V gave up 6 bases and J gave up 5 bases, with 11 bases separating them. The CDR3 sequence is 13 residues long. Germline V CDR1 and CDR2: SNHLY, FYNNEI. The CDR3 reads CASRQAGDQPQHF. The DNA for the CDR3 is TGTGCCAGCAGGCAGGCAGGGGATCAGCCCCAGCATTTT.

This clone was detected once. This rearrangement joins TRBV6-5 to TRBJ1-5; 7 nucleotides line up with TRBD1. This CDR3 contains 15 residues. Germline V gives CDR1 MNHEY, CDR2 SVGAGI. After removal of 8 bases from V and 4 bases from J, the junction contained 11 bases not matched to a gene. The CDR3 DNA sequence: TGTGCCAGCGGCAACAGGGGAATAAGGAATCAGCCCCAGCATTTT. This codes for CASGNRGIRNQPQHF.

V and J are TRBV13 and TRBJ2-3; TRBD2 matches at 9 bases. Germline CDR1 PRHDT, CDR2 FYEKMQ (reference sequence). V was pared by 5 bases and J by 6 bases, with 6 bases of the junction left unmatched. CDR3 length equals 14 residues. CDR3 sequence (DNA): TGTGCCAGCAGCCCCGGGACTAGCAATGATACGCAGTATTTT. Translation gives CASSPGTSNDTQYF.

In DNA form, the CDR3 reads TGTGCCAGCAGCTCGTCCGGGACAGTCTATGGCTACACCTTC. Its translation is CASSSSGTVYGYTF. The chain has TRBV7-2 and TRBJ1-2; the match to TRBD1 covers 7 bases. The CDR3 sequence is 14 residues long. The J segment lost 4 bases and the V segment lost 4 bases, leaving 6 bases of the junction unmatched. Germline V gene lookup returns CDR1 SGHTA and CDR2 FQGNSA.

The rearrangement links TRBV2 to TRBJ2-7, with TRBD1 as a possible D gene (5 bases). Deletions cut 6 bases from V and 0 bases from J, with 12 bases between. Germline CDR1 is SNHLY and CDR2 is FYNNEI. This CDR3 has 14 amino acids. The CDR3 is CASREQVNSYEQYF. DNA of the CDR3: TGTGCCAGCAGGGAACAGGTAAACTCCTACGAGCAGTACTTC.

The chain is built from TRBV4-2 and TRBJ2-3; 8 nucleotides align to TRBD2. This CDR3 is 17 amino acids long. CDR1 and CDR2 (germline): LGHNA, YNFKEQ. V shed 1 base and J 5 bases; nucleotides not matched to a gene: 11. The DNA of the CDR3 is TGTGCCAGCAGCCAAGTGACGAGCGGGAGTTGGGGAGATACGCAGTATTTT. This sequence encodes CASSQVTSGSWGDTQYF.

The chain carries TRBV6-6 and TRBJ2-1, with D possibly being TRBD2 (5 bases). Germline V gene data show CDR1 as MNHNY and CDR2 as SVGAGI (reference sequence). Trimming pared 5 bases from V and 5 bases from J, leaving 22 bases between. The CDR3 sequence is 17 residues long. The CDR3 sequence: CASSLYYRGTHNNEQFF. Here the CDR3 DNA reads TGTGCCAGCAGTCTATACTACCGGGGTACTCACAACAATGAGCAGTTCTTC.

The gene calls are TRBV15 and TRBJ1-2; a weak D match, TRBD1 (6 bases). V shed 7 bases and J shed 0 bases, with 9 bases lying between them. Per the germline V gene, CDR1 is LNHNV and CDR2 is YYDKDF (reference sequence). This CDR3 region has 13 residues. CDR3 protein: CATNDRTNYGYTF. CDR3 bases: TGTGCCACCAATGACAGGACTAACTATGGCTACACCTTC.

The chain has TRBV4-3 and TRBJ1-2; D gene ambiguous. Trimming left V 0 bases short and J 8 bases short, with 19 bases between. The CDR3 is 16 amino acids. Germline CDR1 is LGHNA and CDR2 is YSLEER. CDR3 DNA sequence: TGCGCCAGCAGCCAAGATCTCCTCGCAGGCCCTAAAGGCTACACCTTC. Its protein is CASSQDLLAGPKGYTF.

CDR3 protein: CASSLAGGPGNEQFF. The CDR3 DNA follows: TGTGCCAGCAGCTTGGCGGGGGGCCCAGGCAATGAGCAGTTCTTC. This chain joins TRBV9 and TRBJ2-1; 8 bases map to TRBD2. Germline loops: CDR1 SGDLS, CDR2 YYNGEE. CDR3 length equals 15 residues. V was clipped by 4 bases and J by 6 bases; unmatched bases: 9.

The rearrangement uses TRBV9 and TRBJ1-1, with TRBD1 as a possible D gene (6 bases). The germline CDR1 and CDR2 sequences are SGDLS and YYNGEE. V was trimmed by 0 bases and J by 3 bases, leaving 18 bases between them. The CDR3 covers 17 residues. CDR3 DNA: TGTGCCAGCAGCGTAGGTAAGGGGGGGTCCAGCGACACTGAAGCTTTCTTT. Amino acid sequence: CASSVGKGGSSDTEAFF.

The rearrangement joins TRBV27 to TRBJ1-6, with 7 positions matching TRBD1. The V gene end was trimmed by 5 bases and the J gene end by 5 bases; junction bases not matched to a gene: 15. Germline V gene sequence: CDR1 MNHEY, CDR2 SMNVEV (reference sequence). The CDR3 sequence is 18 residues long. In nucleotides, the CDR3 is TGTGCCAGCAGTCTAGCACCTTACAGGGGCTGGGATAATTCACCCCTCCACTTT. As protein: CASSLAPYRGWDNSPLHF.

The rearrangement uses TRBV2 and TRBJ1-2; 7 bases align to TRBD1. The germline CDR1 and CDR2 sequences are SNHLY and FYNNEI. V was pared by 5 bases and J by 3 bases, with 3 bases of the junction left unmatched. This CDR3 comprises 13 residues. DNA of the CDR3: TGTGCCAGCAGTTTCACAGGGGACTATGGCTACACCTTC. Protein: CASSFTGDYGYTF.

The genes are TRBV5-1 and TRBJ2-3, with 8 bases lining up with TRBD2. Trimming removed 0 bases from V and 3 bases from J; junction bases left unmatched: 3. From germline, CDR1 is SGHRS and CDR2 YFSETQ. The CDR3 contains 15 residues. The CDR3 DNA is TGCGCCAGCAGCTTGGCGGGAGGGCGTACAGATACGCAGTATTTT. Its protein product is CASSLAGGRTDTQYF.

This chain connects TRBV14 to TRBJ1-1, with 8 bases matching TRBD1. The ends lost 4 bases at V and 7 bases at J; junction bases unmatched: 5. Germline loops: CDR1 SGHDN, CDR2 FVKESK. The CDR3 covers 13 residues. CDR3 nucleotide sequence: TGTGCCAGCAGCCCGACAGGGGCAGGTGAAGCTTTCTTT. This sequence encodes CASSPTGAGEAFF.

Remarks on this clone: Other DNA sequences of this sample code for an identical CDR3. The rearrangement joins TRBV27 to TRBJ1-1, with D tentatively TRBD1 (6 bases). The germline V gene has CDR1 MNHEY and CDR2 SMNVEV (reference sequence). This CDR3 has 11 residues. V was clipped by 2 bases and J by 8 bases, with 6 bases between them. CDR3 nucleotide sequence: TGTGCCAGCAGTTTAGGGACAGAAGCTTTCTTT. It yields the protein CASSLGTEAFF.

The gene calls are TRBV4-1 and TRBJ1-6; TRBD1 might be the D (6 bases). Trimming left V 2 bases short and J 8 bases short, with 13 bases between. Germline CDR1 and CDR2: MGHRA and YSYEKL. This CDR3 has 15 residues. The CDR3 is CASSQIQGTDSPLHF. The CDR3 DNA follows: TGCGCCAGCAGCCAAATACAGGGTACTGATTCACCCCTCCACTTT.

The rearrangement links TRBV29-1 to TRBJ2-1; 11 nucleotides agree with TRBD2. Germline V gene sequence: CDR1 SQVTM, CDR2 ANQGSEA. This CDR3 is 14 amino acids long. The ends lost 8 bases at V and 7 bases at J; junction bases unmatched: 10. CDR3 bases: TGCAGCACGATAGCGGGAGGGCCTAGGAATGAGCAGTTCTTC. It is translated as CSTIAGGPRNEQFF.

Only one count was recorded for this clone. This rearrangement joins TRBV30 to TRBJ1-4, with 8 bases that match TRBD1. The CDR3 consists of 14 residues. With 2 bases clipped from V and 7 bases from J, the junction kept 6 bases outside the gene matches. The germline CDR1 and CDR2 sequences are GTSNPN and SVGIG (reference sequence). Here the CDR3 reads CAWSPGGQGEKLFF. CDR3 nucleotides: TGTGCCTGGAGTCCAGGGGGCCAGGGTGAAAAACTGTTTTTT.

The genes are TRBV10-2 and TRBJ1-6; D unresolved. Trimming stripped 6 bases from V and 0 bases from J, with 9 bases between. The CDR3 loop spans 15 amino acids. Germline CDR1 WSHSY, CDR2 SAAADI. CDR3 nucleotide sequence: TGCGCCAGCAGCGACACTTACTCCTATAATTCACCCCTCCACTTT. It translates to CASSDTYSYNSPLHF.

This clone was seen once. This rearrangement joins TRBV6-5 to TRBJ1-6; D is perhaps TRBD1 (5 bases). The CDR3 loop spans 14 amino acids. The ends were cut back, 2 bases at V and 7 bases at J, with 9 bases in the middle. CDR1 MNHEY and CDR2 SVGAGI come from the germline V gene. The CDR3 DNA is TGTGCCAGCAGTTACGAAAGGGGCAATTCACCCCTCCACTTT. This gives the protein CASSYERGNSPLHF.

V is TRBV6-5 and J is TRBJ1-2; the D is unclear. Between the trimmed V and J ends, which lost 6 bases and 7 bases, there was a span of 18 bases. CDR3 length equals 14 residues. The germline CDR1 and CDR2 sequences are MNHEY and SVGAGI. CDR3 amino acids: CASRSPVGVAGYTF. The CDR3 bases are TGTGCCAGCAGGTCCCCTGTGGGCGTGGCTGGCTACACCTTC.

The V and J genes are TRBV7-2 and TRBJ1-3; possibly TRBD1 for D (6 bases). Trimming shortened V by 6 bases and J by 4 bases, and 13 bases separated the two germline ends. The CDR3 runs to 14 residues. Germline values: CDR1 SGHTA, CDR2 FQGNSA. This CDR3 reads CASSFGGPGNTIYF. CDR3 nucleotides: TGTGCCAGCAGTTTCGGGGGGCCCGGAAACACCATATATTTT.

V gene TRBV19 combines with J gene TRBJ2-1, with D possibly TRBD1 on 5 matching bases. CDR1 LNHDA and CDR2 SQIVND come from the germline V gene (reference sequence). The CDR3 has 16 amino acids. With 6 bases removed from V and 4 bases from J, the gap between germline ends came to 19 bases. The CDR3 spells CASSHTDRYEYNEQFF. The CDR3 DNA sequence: TGTGCCAGTAGCCACACCGACAGATATGAGTACAATGAGCAGTTCTTC.